The 7 T cell receptor beta chains below were found in one sample sequenced in a study of blood T cell repertoires in COVID-19 (dated by TCRdb to about 2020). Library preparation was by the immunoSEQ multiplex PCR assay. The clones in this table, taken by TCRdb from immuneACCESS, are in-frame only. Not every clone is retained; where verified, under half of the shortfall comes from an unresolved V gene, and the cause of the rest is unknown. The sample has some 180,000 clones on record, roughly 77% of them singletons. The top ten clones comprise around 6% of the sample. Material for sequencing was peripheral blood. The source of these receptors is a woman in her forties with COVID-19, enrolled during active disease.

This clone was seen a single time. This chain connects TRBV19 to TRBJ1-1; D possibly corresponds to TRBD1 (5 bases). The CDR3 spans 15 residues. Germline V lookup: CDR1 LNHDA, CDR2 SQIVND (reference sequence). V dropped 3 bases and J dropped 4 bases, with 15 bases sitting between them. As DNA, the CDR3 is TGTGCCAGTAGTATCGGAGGGGCCCTACGCACTGAAGCTTTCTTT. Translation: CASSIGGALRTEAFF. Filled out from reference TRBV19 and TRBJ1-1, the complete variable domain reads DGGITQSPKYLFRKEGQNVTLSCEQNLNHDAMYWYRQDPGQGLRLIYYSQIVNDFQKGDIAEGYSVSREKKESFPLTVTSAQKNPTAFYLCASSIGGALRTEAFFGQGTRLTVV.

The V call is TRBV7-2, the J call TRBJ2-1; 9 bases are shared with TRBD2. CDR3 length: 20 amino acids. Trimming removed 0 bases from V and 3 bases from J; junction bases left unmatched: 15. Germline V CDR1 and CDR2: SGHTA, FQGNSA. CDR3 in DNA: TGTGCCAGCAGCTTAGCCCTTGTAAATCGGCCTAGCGGGGTCTACAATGAGCAGTTCTTC. This encodes CASSLALVNRPSGVYNEQFF.

V is TRBV3-1 (or the pseudogene TRBV3-2) and J is TRBJ1-3; TRBD1 matches at 9 bases. From germline, CDR1 is LGHDT and CDR2 YNNKEL (reference sequence). The CDR3 consists of 13 residues. The J segment lost 13 bases and the V segment lost 3 bases, leaving 7 bases of the junction unmatched. The DNA of the CDR3 is TGTGCCAGCAGCCAGAGGGACAGGGAGGGAATATATTTT. It is translated as CASSQRDREGIYF.

The chain has TRBV5-1 and TRBJ1-1, with D unresolved. The ends were cut back, 0 bases at V and 1 base at J, with 7 bases in the middle. Germline lookup yields CDR1 SGHRS and CDR2 YFSETQ. This CDR3 has 14 amino acids. DNA of the CDR3: TGCGCCAGCAGCTTGGATGCAGGGAACACTGAAGCTTTCTTT. Encoded protein: CASSLDAGNTEAFF.

The chain is built from TRBV6-5 and TRBJ2-1; D might be TRBD1 (5 bases). Trimming took off 6 bases at V and 5 bases at J, with 11 bases between the two ends. The CDR3 length is 13 residues. Germline values: CDR1 MNHEY, CDR2 SVGAGI. CDR3: CASSTDSNNEQFF. The CDR3 DNA sequence: TGTGCCAGCAGCACCGACAGTAACAATGAGCAGTTCTTC.

The V and J genes are TRBV27 and TRBJ2-1; 12 bases map to TRBD2. J was trimmed by 6 bases and V by 5 bases; bases with no gene match: 11. The CDR3 covers 17 residues. Germline CDR1 MNHEY, CDR2 SMNVEV (reference sequence). The DNA of the CDR3 is TGTGCCAGCAGTCCCCGACTAGCGGGGGTTACCTCCAATGAGCAGTTCTTC. This translates into CASSPRLAGVTSNEQFF.

The V and J genes are TRBV4-1 and TRBJ2-3; 10 bases are shared with TRBD2. The CDR3 covers 16 residues. The germline gives CDR1 MGHRA, CDR2 YSYEKL. Trimming at V came to 4 bases and at J to 5 bases, leaving 9 bases not matched to a gene. The CDR3 region has the DNA TGCGCCAGCAGCCCAGGGCCCCTAGCGGGGGAAGATACGCAGTATTTT. It is translated as CASSPGPLAGEDTQYF.